This entry lists 31 T cell receptor beta chains sequenced from one sample in a study of memory CD4+ T cells and cytomegalovirus serostatus. Single viable CD3+CD4+CD8-CD45RO+ cells were sorted as the memory CD4+ T cells. Method: immunoSEQ multiplex PCR; TCRdb's copy keeps in-frame clones and lacks some. The table records about 56,000 clones, 82% of them present only once. Sequencing used memory CD4+ T cells from blood. The receptor set was obtained from an adult in good health and CMV-seronegative.

This chain links TRBV6-5 with TRBJ1-5; possibly TRBD1 for D (6 bases). Germline V gene data show CDR1 as MNHEY and CDR2 as SVGAGI. V was clipped by 5 bases and J by 4 bases, with 9 bases between them. This CDR3 is built from 13 residues. The CDR3 DNA sequence: TGTGCCAGCAGTAACAGGGAAAATCAGCCCCAGCATTTT. Translated: CASSNRENQPQHF.

This rearrangement joins TRBV30 to TRBJ2-5; perhaps D is TRBD1 or TRBD2 (5 bases each). V lost 0 bases to trimming and J lost 5 bases, with 16 bases between them. In germline, CDR1 is GTSNPN, CDR2 SVGIG (reference sequence). The CDR3 covers 15 residues. The CDR3 bases are TGTGCCTGGAGTGTAACCCCGGGACCCAGGGAGACCCAGTACTTC. Its translation is CAWSVTPGPRETQYF.

The chain employs TRBV5-8 and TRBJ2-3; 10 bases are a match to TRBD2. There are 16 residues in the CDR3. The V segment lost 4 bases and the J segment 2 bases; nucleotides outside the gene matches: 7. Germline values: CDR1 SGHTS, CDR2 YDEGEE. CDR3 residues: CASSPLSGGTTDTQYF. CDR3 coding DNA: TGTGCCAGCAGCCCACTTAGCGGGGGGACCACAGATACGCAGTATTTT.

This clone has only a few counts. The rearrangement uses TRBV6-1 and TRBJ1-1, with D possibly TRBD1 on 5 matching bases. There are 14 residues in the CDR3. Looked up from germline, CDR1 is MNHNS and CDR2 is SASEGT. The V gene lost 4 bases and the J gene lost 3 bases, with 12 bases spanning the gap. This chain's CDR3 is CASSARGGDTEAFF. The CDR3 region has the DNA TGTGCCAGCAGTGCTAGGGGTGGGGACACTGAAGCTTTCTTT.

In its sample, this clone was seen once. This chain uses TRBV27 with TRBJ2-1; D gene unclear. CDR3 size: 13 residues. CDR1 MNHEY and CDR2 SMNVEV come from the germline V gene (reference sequence). V lost 8 bases, J lost 8 bases, and 16 bases lay in between. CDR3 sequence (DNA): TGTGCCAGCGCTATCGTTGGTGGGTATGAGCAGTTCTTC. Translated, it gives CASAIVGGYEQFF.

The chain has TRBV6-6 and TRBJ2-5, with D perhaps being TRBD1 or TRBD2 (6 bases each). This CDR3 is built from 16 residues. The germline V gene encodes CDR1 MNHNY and CDR2 SVGAGI (reference sequence). V was pared by 7 bases and J by 3 bases, with 21 bases between. CDR3 DNA sequence: TGTGCCAGCACCTCACTGCCGGGGGCCCCCGAAGAGACCCAGTACTTC. It yields the protein CASTSLPGAPEETQYF.

The chain uses TRBV7-3 and TRBJ2-3; maybe TRBD1 (6 bases). This CDR3 region has 15 residues. V was pared by 5 bases and J by 1 base, with 13 bases between. Germline V CDR1 and CDR2: SGHTA, FQGTGA. The CDR3 region is CASSATGVGTDTQYF. In nucleotides, the CDR3 is TGTGCCAGCAGCGCGACAGGTGTGGGCACAGATACGCAGTATTTT. Supplemented by reference TRBV7-3 and TRBJ2-3, the full variable domain reads GAGVSQTPSNKVTEKGKYVELRCDPISGHTALYWYRQSLGQGPEFLIYFQGTGAADDSGLPNDRFFAVRPEGSVSTLKIQRTERGDSAVYLCASSATGVGTDTQYFGPGTRLTVL.

The chain employs TRBV9 and TRBJ2-5; 10 bases agree with TRBD2. Germline V gene sequence: CDR1 SGDLS, CDR2 YYNGEE. There are 15 residues in the CDR3. The junction had 3 bases not matched to a gene; V was cut back by 0 bases and J by 4 bases. The CDR3 loop is CASSVAASGGETQYF. In DNA, the CDR3 is TGTGCCAGCAGCGTAGCGGCTAGCGGGGGAGAGACCCAGTACTTC.

The genes are TRBV11-2 and TRBJ2-5; possibly TRBD1 for D (6 bases). The J call may be faulty, since TRBJ2-7 better matches the DNA end. The CDR3 contains 12 residues. The germline gives CDR1 SGHAT, CDR2 FQNNGV. The CDR3 coding sequence is TGTGCCAGCAGCTTCCGGGACAACGAGCAGTACTTC. This translates into CASSFRDNEQYF.

The chain has TRBV15 and TRBJ2-7; tentative D call: TRBD2 (5 bases). Germline V gene sequence: CDR1 LNHNV, CDR2 YYDKDF (reference sequence). The CDR3 length is 16 residues. Trimming stripped 0 bases from V and 0 bases from J, with 12 bases between. The CDR3 bases are TGTGCCACCAGCAGAGACGCTAGCCCGGTCTCCTACGAGCAGTACTTC. This encodes CATSRDASPVSYEQYF.

The CDR3 is CASSDLSTDTQYF. The CDR3 coding sequence is TGTGCCAGCAGTGACCTTAGCACAGATACGCAGTATTTT. V usage is TRBV6-5 and J usage is TRBJ2-3; D gene unclear. The CDR3 is 13 residues long. Trimming shortened V by 5 bases and J by 0 bases, and 6 bases separated the two germline ends. Germline-derived CDR1 and CDR2 are MNHEY and SVGAGI.

This clone is a singleton in its sample. This chain connects TRBV6-5 to TRBJ1-1; 9 bases fit TRBD1. Germline V lookup: CDR1 MNHEY, CDR2 SVGAGI. The length of the CDR3 is 14 residues. The junction had 7 bases not matched to a gene; V was cut back by 8 bases and J by 3 bases. The CDR3 protein is CASLGRTGDTEAFF. CDR3 sequence (DNA): TGTGCCAGCCTCGGAAGGACAGGGGACACTGAAGCTTTCTTT.

This clone ranks as medium-sized. The gene calls are TRBV5-4 and TRBJ1-1; a possible D gene is TRBD1 (6 bases). Germline V gene lookup returns CDR1 SGHNT and CDR2 YYREEE (reference sequence). The V end lost 0 bases, the J end lost 5 bases, and 11 bases lay between the germline ends. The CDR3 has 14 residues. The DNA of the CDR3 is TGTGCCAGCAGCTTGGAGGGGGGCTGGACTGAAGCTTTCTTT. It encodes CASSLEGGWTEAFF.

A note on this clone: One end of the junction is discordant with germline, which a read error may explain. The gene calls are TRBV6-6 and TRBJ1-2; no clear D. From germline, CDR1 is MNHNY and CDR2 SVGAGI (reference sequence). The CDR3 contains 12 residues. The CDR3: CASSYSRSGEIF. In nucleotides, the CDR3 is TGTGCCAGCAGTTACTCCAGGTCCGGCGAGATCTTC.

The CDR3 is CASSQEPPRPRGGPDDTQYF. The CDR3 DNA sequence: TGCGCCAGCAGCCAAGAACCCCCCCGTCCACGGGGGGGGCCTGACGATACGCAGTATTTT. The J gene is TRBJ2-3, the V gene TRBV4-3; 8 bases agree with TRBD2. The CDR3 sequence is 20 residues long. Germline CDR1 and CDR2: LGHNA and YSLEER. Trimming removed 0 bases from V and 6 bases from J; junction bases left unmatched: 20.

The chain links TRBV7-9 to TRBJ2-1, with D perhaps TRBD2 (6 bases). The V end lost 7 bases, the J end lost 8 bases, and 12 bases lay between the germline ends. Germline V CDR1 and CDR2: SEHNR, FQNEAQ (reference sequence). The CDR3 is made up of 12 amino acids. The DNA of the CDR3 is TGTGCCAGCACCCTAGGGAGGTATGAGCAGTTCTTC. It codes for CASTLGRYEQFF.

In this sample, this clone turned up once. The rearrangement uses TRBV29-1 and TRBJ2-1; D is uncertain. This CDR3 spans 14 amino acids. V gave up 4 bases and J gave up 0 bases, with 10 bases separating them. Germline V gives CDR1 SQVTM, CDR2 ANQGSEA. The CDR3 DNA sequence: TGCAGCGTTGCGGGTTTCAGCTCCTACAATGAGCAGTTCTTC. This sequence encodes CSVAGFSSYNEQFF.

V usage is TRBV4-2 and J usage is TRBJ2-5, with TRBD1 as a possible D gene (6 bases). Germline V gives CDR1 LGHNA, CDR2 YNFKEQ. This CDR3 spans 14 amino acids. V was clipped by 1 base and J by 4 bases, with 10 bases between them. For the CDR3, the DNA is TGTGCCAGCAGCCAAGCACAGGGTGGAGAGACCCAGTACTTC. Amino acids: CASSQAQGGETQYF.

The CDR3 region has the DNA TGTGCCAGCAGTGGACCTGGGTATGGCTACACCTTC. Its protein is CASSGPGYGYTF. The chain joins TRBV28 to TRBJ1-2; no firm D call. Trimming removed 5 bases at V and 5 bases at J, with 9 bases between. The CDR3 is made up of 12 amino acids. CDR1 and CDR2 from the germline V gene are MDHEN and SYDVKM.

As DNA, the CDR3 is TGTGCCAGCAGCTTAGCGCCGAGACTAGCGGGGGGGTACGAGCAGTACTTC. This translates into CASSLAPRLAGGYEQYF. The chain combines TRBV7-9 with TRBJ2-7; 14 bases are shared with TRBD2. V was pared by 0 bases and J by 4 bases, with 5 bases of the junction left unmatched. This CDR3 spans 17 amino acids. Germline V CDR1 and CDR2: SEHNR, FQNEAQ (reference sequence).

This sequence joins TRBV4-2 and TRBJ1-6; D perhaps matches TRBD1 (5 bases). The CDR3 is made up of 14 amino acids. With 3 bases removed from V and 8 bases from J, the gap between germline ends came to 11 bases. Germline V lookup: CDR1 LGHNA, CDR2 YNFKEQ. CDR3 amino acids: CASSHPDSDSPLHF. The CDR3 DNA follows: TGTGCCAGCAGCCATCCCGACAGCGATTCACCCCTCCACTTT.

This clone was counted between two and nine times. The CDR3 bases are TGTGCCAGCAGTGCGACAGGTACAGGTGAAAAACTGTTTTTT. Translated, it gives CASSATGTGEKLFF. This chain uses TRBV27 with TRBJ1-4; a possible D gene is TRBD1 (6 bases). Germline CDR1 is MNHEY and CDR2 is SMNVEV (reference sequence). CDR3 length equals 14 residues. The V end lost 5 bases, the J end lost 7 bases, and 14 bases lay between the germline ends.

This rearrangement joins TRBV7-2 to TRBJ1-2, with no clear D. This CDR3 comprises 15 residues. Trimming left V 1 base short and J 1 base short, with 10 bases between. CDR1 and CDR2 from the germline V gene are SGHTA and FQGNSA. The DNA for the CDR3 is TGTGCCAGCAGCTTAGGGGTTTTGGGTAACTATGGCTACACCTTC. As protein: CASSLGVLGNYGYTF.

The chain has TRBV5-1 and TRBJ1-3; D gene ambiguous. Germline CDR1 is SGHRS and CDR2 is YFSETQ. This CDR3 has 15 amino acids. V was trimmed by 0 bases and J by 0 bases, leaving 7 bases between them. DNA for the CDR3: TGCGCCAGCAGCTTGGCGGGTCCCTCTGGAAACACCATATATTTT. The encoded protein is CASSLAGPSGNTIYF.

This sequence joins TRBV13 and TRBJ2-7, with D hard to call. CDR1 and CDR2 (germline): PRHDT, FYEKMQ (reference sequence). The CDR3 loop spans 16 amino acids. Trimming pared 4 bases from V and 5 bases from J, leaving 21 bases between. The CDR3 sequence: CASSYERSSVPHEQYF. The CDR3 bases are TGTGCCAGCAGCTACGAGAGATCTTCGGTGCCCCACGAGCAGTACTTC.

Concerning this clone itself: Possible read error: a much larger clone is one base away. This specimen includes other DNA sequences encoding the same CDR3. The CDR3 DNA sequence: TGCGCCAGCAGCTTCCTTGGGATTACTGAAGCTTTCTTT. Translating it yields CASSFLGITEAFF. The genes are TRBV5-1 and TRBJ1-1; D is unclear. Germline-derived CDR1 and CDR2 are SGHRS and YFSETQ. V gave up 2 bases and J gave up 5 bases, with 10 bases separating them. CDR3 size: 13 residues. The whole variable domain, filled in from reference TRBV5-1 and TRBJ1-1, reads KAGVTQTPRYLIKTRGQQVTLSCSPISGHRSVSWYQQTPGQGLQFLFEYFSETQRNKGNFPGRFSGRQFSNSRSEMNVSTLELGDSALYLCASSFLGITEAFFGQGTRLTVV.

This clone was counted only a few times. This chain connects TRBV6-5 to TRBJ2-5, with D possibly being TRBD2 (6 bases). Trimming shortened V by 1 base and J by 4 bases, and 13 bases separated the two germline ends. The germline gives CDR1 MNHEY, CDR2 SVGAGI. This CDR3 region has 15 residues. This chain's CDR3 is CASSYFGGRGETQYF. The CDR3 DNA reads as TGTGCCAGCAGTTACTTCGGGGGTCGAGGAGAGACCCAGTACTTC.

The CDR3 loop is CASRLGHKNTGELFF. The CDR3 bases are TGTGCCAGCCGCCTCGGACACAAGAACACCGGGGAGCTGTTTTTT. The chain couples TRBV7-9 to TRBJ2-2; a possible D gene is TRBD1 (5 bases). The ends were cut back, 8 bases at V and 1 base at J, with 14 bases in the middle. The CDR3 is made up of 15 amino acids. Germline V lookup: CDR1 SEHNR, CDR2 FQNEAQ (reference sequence).

J is TRBJ2-7 and V is TRBV6-1; D not certain. CDR3 size: 13 residues. CDR1 is MNHNS and CDR2 is SASEGT in the germline V gene. V lost 4 bases and J lost 3, with 10 bases in between. CDR3 DNA: TGTGCCAGCAGTGTGGGAAGGGACTACGAGCAGTACTTC. Its translation: CASSVGRDYEQYF.

CDR3 residues: CASSLAGWGANTGELFF. As DNA, the CDR3 is TGTGCCAGCAGCTTAGCTGGTTGGGGGGCCAACACCGGGGAGCTGTTTTTT. This chain joins TRBV11-3 and TRBJ2-2; D is perhaps TRBD1 or TRBD2 (6 bases each). From germline, CDR1 is SGHNT and CDR2 YENEEA. The CDR3 extends over 17 amino acids. V was shortened by 1 base and J by 2 bases, with 14 bases between the two germline ends.

The chain links TRBV2 to TRBJ1-6; 7 bases match TRBD1. With 3 bases clipped from V and 10 bases from J, the junction kept 6 bases outside the gene matches. There are 14 residues in the CDR3. CDR1 is SNHLY and CDR2 is FYNNEI in the germline V gene. The CDR3 loop is CASSDRQGHSPLHF. The CDR3 DNA follows: TGTGCCAGCAGTGATAGACAGGGTCACTCACCCCTCCACTTT.